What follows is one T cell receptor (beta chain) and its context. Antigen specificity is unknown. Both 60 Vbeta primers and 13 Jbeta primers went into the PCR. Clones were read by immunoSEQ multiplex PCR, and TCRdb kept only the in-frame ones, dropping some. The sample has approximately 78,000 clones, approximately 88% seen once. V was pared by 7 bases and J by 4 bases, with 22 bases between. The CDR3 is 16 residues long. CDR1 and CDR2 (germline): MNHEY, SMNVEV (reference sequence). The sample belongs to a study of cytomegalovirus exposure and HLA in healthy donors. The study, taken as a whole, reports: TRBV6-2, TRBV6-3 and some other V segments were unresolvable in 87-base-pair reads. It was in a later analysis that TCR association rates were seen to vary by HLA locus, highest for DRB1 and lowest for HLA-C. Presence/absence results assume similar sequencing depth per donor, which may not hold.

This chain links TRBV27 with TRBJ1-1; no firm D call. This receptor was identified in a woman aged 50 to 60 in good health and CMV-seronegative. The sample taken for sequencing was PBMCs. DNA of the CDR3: TGTGCCAGCATCTCCCCTATAGGGAGGGAGGTCACTGAAGCTTTCTTT. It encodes CASISPIGREVTEAFF.